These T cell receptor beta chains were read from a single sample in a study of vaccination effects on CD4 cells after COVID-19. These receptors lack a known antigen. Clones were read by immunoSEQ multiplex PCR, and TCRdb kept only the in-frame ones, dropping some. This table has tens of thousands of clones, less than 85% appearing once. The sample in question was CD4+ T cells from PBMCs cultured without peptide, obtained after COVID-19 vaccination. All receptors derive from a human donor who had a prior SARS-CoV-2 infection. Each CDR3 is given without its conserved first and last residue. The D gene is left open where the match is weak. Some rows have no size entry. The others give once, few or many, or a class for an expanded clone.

CDR3: ASSFPGTGAILGYEQY
J: TRBJ2-7
size: .
length: 16
D: TRBD1
V: TRBV11-2

CDR3: ASSMSGHPSGANVLT
J: TRBJ2-6
size: .
length: 15
D: .
V: TRBV19

CDR3: ASSIVVTGELF
J: TRBJ2-2
size: .
length: 11
D: .
V: TRBV19

CDR3: ASSGPPRGSETQY
J: TRBJ2-5
size: .
length: 13
D: .
V: TRBV2

CDR3: ASGQGVDTEAF
J: TRBJ1-1
size: .
length: 11
D: .
V: TRBV12-5

CDR3: ASSNSDRAWNTDTQY
J: TRBJ2-3
size: once
length: 15
D: .
V: TRBV21-1

CDR3: ASSFAGGVGQETQY
J: TRBJ2-5
size: .
length: 14
D: TRBD2
V: TRBV10-1

CDR3: ASSFGEETQY
J: TRBJ2-5
size: .
length: 10
D: .
V: TRBV7-9

CDR3: ASSLAGQGSTIY
J: TRBJ1-3
size: .
length: 12
D: .
V: TRBV7-2

CDR3: ASSRNPVTDEAF
J: TRBJ1-1
size: .
length: 12
D: .
V: TRBV9

CDR3: ASSAWASGRDDTQY
J: TRBJ2-3
size: .
length: 14
D: TRBD2
V: TRBV2

CDR3: ASRPKLRIDGQETQY
J: TRBJ2-5
size: few
length: 15
D: .
V: TRBV7-9

CDR3: ASSSQGRDNSPLH
J: TRBJ1-6
size: .
length: 13
D: .
V: TRBV5-1

CDR3: SVDIGYNEQF
J: TRBJ2-1
size: .
length: 10
D: .
V: TRBV29-1

CDR3: ASSILPFGTSGNTIY
J: TRBJ1-3
size: few
length: 15
D: .
V: TRBV19

CDR3: ATSRDPQAENIQY
J: TRBJ2-4
size: once
length: 13
D: .
V: TRBV15

CDR3: ASSLVDWEQY
J: TRBJ2-7
size: .
length: 10
D: .
V: TRBV5-6

CDR3: ASSLNGYSPLH
J: TRBJ1-6
size: .
length: 11
D: .
V: TRBV27

CDR3: ASGLDSFGTEAF
J: TRBJ1-1
size: once
length: 12
D: .
V: TRBV12-5

CDR3: ASSFDSGRETQY
J: TRBJ2-5
size: .
length: 12
D: .
V: TRBV5-4

CDR3: ASSQGLAGGTYNEQF
J: TRBJ2-1
size: .
length: 15
D: TRBD2
V: TRBV4-3

CDR3: ASSQVTTGEAMNTEAF
J: TRBJ1-1
size: few
length: 16
D: TRBD1
V: TRBV3-1/TRBV3-2

CDR3: ASSPTSGGYNEQF
J: TRBJ2-1
size: .
length: 13
D: TRBD2
V: TRBV5-4